A single sample gave rise to the 21 T cell receptor beta chains below, sequenced in a study of cytomegalovirus exposure and HLA in healthy donors. It was with 60 Vbeta and 13 Jbeta primers that the PCR ran. Some clones are missing from TCRdb's copy, which holds only in-frame ones; the method was immunoSEQ multiplex PCR. The sample contains about 57,000 clones, around 80% of which appear only once. Sample: PBMCs. The receptor source for this set is a male donor in good health and CMV-seronegative.

This clone was seen only once. This chain connects TRBV7-2 to TRBJ2-5; a weak D match, TRBD2 (7 bases). Gene TRBJ2-7 matches the end of the DNA better, so the J call may be wrong. This CDR3 is 15 amino acids long. Germline V gene sequence: CDR1 SGHTA, CDR2 FQGNSA. In nucleotides, the CDR3 is TGTGCCAGCAGCATGGGGTTAGGGGGGGGCTACGAGCAGTACTTC. This sequence encodes CASSMGLGGGYEQYF.

This chain links TRBV5-1 with TRBJ2-1; 13 positions match TRBD2. The CDR3 sequence is 14 residues long. The trim removed 1 base at V and 15 bases at J, leaving 7 bases unmatched. Germline values: CDR1 SGHRS, CDR2 YFSETQ. The CDR3, as DNA: TGCGCCAGCAGCTTGACTAGCGGGGGGGCGACGGGGTTCTTC. This codes for CASSLTSGGATGFF.

The rearrangement links TRBV6-5 to TRBJ1-1, with D possibly matching TRBD1 (6 bases). CDR3 size: 14 residues. V lost 6 bases and J lost 3, with 14 bases in between. Germline CDR1 reads MNHEY; CDR2 reads SVGAGI. The CDR3 coding sequence is TGTGCCAGCAGATTAACTACAGGGTACACTGAAGCTTTCTTT. Encoded protein: CASRLTTGYTEAFF.

The V and J genes are TRBV11-2 and TRBJ1-4; no definite D call. The germline V and J ends were trimmed by 3 bases and 4 bases, with 15 bases remaining between them. This CDR3 contains 16 residues. Germline V gene sequence: CDR1 SGHAT, CDR2 FQNNGV. The CDR3 is CASSLGAGPINEKLFF. The CDR3 nucleotides read TGTGCCAGCAGCTTGGGCGCAGGTCCTATTAATGAAAAACTGTTTTTT.

The gene calls are TRBV7-9 and TRBJ2-3; 15 nucleotides agree with TRBD2. The CDR3 loop spans 18 amino acids. J lost 2 bases, V lost 4 bases, and 7 bases had no gene match. Germline V lookup: CDR1 SEHNR, CDR2 FQNEAQ (reference sequence). This chain's CDR3 is CASSSGLAGGNHTDTQYF. CDR3 nucleotide sequence: TGTGCCAGCAGCTCTGGACTAGCGGGGGGGAACCACACAGATACGCAGTATTTT.

The genes are TRBV9 and TRBJ2-3; D unresolved. Trimming cost V 0 bases and J 3 bases, with 11 bases left between them. The CDR3 spans 15 residues. The germline CDR1 and CDR2 sequences are SGDLS and YYNGEE. The DNA for the CDR3 is TGTGCCAGCAGCGTAGATGGCGGTGGGACAGATACGCAGTATTTT. Its protein is CASSVDGGGTDTQYF.

This sequence joins TRBV6-5 and TRBJ1-2; possible D gene TRBD1, 6 bases. This CDR3 has 14 residues. Germline V gives CDR1 MNHEY, CDR2 SVGAGI. V was trimmed by 4 bases and J by 3 bases, leaving 12 bases between them. CDR3 amino acids: CASSSEGVDYGYTF. CDR3 sequence (DNA): TGTGCCAGCAGTTCCGAGGGGGTCGACTATGGCTACACCTTC.

This chain uses TRBV4-3 with TRBJ2-6, with D unclear. CDR3 length equals 17 residues. Per the germline V gene, CDR1 is LGHNA and CDR2 is YSLEER. Trimming removed 0 bases at V and 1 base at J, with 10 bases between. CDR3 sequence (DNA): TGCGCCAGCAGCCAAGACTCGCCACTGTCTGGGGCCAACGTCCTGACTTTC. Its protein is CASSQDSPLSGANVLTF.

Only one count was recorded for this clone. This chain links TRBV7-2 with TRBJ2-3, with 9 bases lining up with TRBD1. V lost 5 bases to trimming and J lost 0 bases; unmatched junction nucleotides: 6. The CDR3 sequence is 16 residues long. CDR1 SGHTA and CDR2 FQGNSA come from the germline V gene. CDR3 residues: CASSLGTGTSTDTQYF. CDR3 coding DNA: TGTGCCAGCAGCCTCGGGACAGGGACTAGCACAGATACGCAGTATTTT.

The J gene is TRBJ1-3, the V gene TRBV2; D possibly corresponds to TRBD1 (5 bases). CDR1 is SNHLY, CDR2 FYNNEI, per germline. V was trimmed by 4 bases and J by 2 bases, leaving 15 bases between them. The CDR3 totals 16 residues. The CDR3 region is CASSAGVPPTGNTIYF. As DNA, the CDR3 is TGTGCCAGCAGTGCGGGGGTCCCTCCAACTGGAAACACCATATATTTT.

The rearrangement links TRBV7-6 to TRBJ1-2; a weak D match, TRBD1 (5 bases). The germline V gene encodes CDR1 SGHVS and CDR2 FNYEAQ. The CDR3 consists of 14 residues. V dropped 1 base and J dropped 4 bases, with 10 bases sitting between them. The CDR3 DNA reads TGTGCCAGCAGCTTAGAGGTGGGGCCCTATGGCTACACCTTC. The encoded protein is CASSLEVGPYGYTF.

The chain has TRBV11-2 and TRBJ2-6; D is ambiguous. Trimming removed 4 bases from V and 0 bases from J, with 10 bases in between. CDR3 length equals 16 residues. The V gene's germline CDR1 is SGHAT and CDR2 FQNNGV. The CDR3 DNA reads as TGTGCCAGCAGCTCTTATTCGGGCTCTGGGGCCAACGTCCTGACTTTC. Translated: CASSSYSGSGANVLTF.

The gene calls are TRBV6-5 and TRBJ1-5; no reliable D call. Trimming pared 0 bases from V and 2 bases from J, leaving 11 bases between. Per the germline V gene, CDR1 is MNHEY and CDR2 is SVGAGI. The CDR3 has 16 amino acids. CDR3 residues: CASSYSPVLGNQPQHF. The DNA of the CDR3 is TGTGCCAGCAGTTACTCCCCCGTACTTGGCAATCAGCCCCAGCATTTT.

The chain joins TRBV4-3 to TRBJ1-3, with 7 nucleotides matching TRBD1. In germline, CDR1 is LGHNA, CDR2 YSLEER. The trim removed 1 base at V and 12 bases at J, leaving 6 bases unmatched. The CDR3 consists of 13 residues. The CDR3 spells CASSQVDRADIYF. The CDR3 nucleotides are TGCGCCAGCAGCCAAGTAGACAGGGCGGACATATATTTT.

V usage is TRBV7-2 and J usage is TRBJ2-7, with a tentative D call TRBD1 (6 bases). Trimming cost V 6 bases and J 6 bases, with 18 bases left between them. The CDR3 runs to 14 residues. The V gene's germline CDR1 is SGHTA and CDR2 FQGNSA. The CDR3 coding sequence is TGTGCCAGCAGGAACAGGGTAGTAAATGGCGAGCAGTACTTC. As protein: CASRNRVVNGEQYF.

The chain uses TRBV29-1 and TRBJ2-1; D call uncertain. Per germline, CDR1 SQVTM and CDR2 ANQGSEA. The CDR3 runs 16 residues. Trimming cost V 3 bases and J 0 bases, with 15 bases left between them. The CDR3 DNA reads as TGCAGCGTTGATCCCCCAACTCGTAGCTCCTACAATGAGCAGTTCTTC. This gives the protein CSVDPPTRSSYNEQFF.

The chain is built from TRBV19 and TRBJ2-7; 7 bases match TRBD2. Trimming at V came to 3 bases and at J to 5 bases, leaving 13 bases not matched to a gene. CDR1 and CDR2 from the germline V gene are LNHDA and SQIVND (reference sequence). CDR3 length: 16 amino acids. The CDR3 spells CASSIYRGDSPNEQYF. As DNA, the CDR3 is TGTGCCAGTAGTATCTATCGGGGGGACTCTCCTAACGAGCAGTACTTC.

The gene calls are TRBV15 and TRBJ2-7; weak D call: TRBD2 (5 bases). The CDR3 covers 12 residues. Germline lookup yields CDR1 LNHNV and CDR2 YYDKDF (reference sequence). Trimming pared 1 base from V and 5 bases from J, leaving 6 bases between. The CDR3, as DNA: TGTGCCACCAGCAGAGCCGGGGACGAGCAGTACTTC. Translating gives CATSRAGDEQYF.

The chain joins TRBV5-5 to TRBJ2-7; the D gene is possibly TRBD1 (6 bases). Germline V lookup: CDR1 SGHKS, CDR2 YYEKEE (reference sequence). This CDR3 has 14 residues. Trimming took off 3 bases at V and 7 bases at J, with 17 bases between the two ends. CDR3 DNA: TGTGCCAGCAGCTCGCCGACAGGCCCTCTGGAGCAGTACTTC. Amino acid sequence: CASSSPTGPLEQYF.

The chain carries TRBV29-1 and TRBJ2-5; 9 nucleotides match TRBD2. Per germline, CDR1 SQVTM and CDR2 ANQGSEA. Germline trimming cut 7 bases from V and 5 bases from J; bases unmatched to any gene: 5. The CDR3 spans 12 residues. CDR3: CSAGTSGETQYF. The CDR3 DNA follows: TGCAGCGCCGGAACTAGCGGGGAGACCCAGTACTTC. The whole variable domain, filled in from reference TRBV29-1 and TRBJ2-5, reads SAVISQKPSRDICQRGTSLTIQCQVDSQVTMMFWYRQQPGQSLTLIATANQGSEATYESGFVIDKFPISRPNLTFSTLTVSNMSPEDSSIYLCSAGTSGETQYFGPGTRLLVL.

This clone was seen a single time. J is TRBJ2-3 and V is TRBV6-4, with D tentatively TRBD2 (6 bases). The germline V gene encodes CDR1 MRHNA and CDR2 SNTAGT. Trimming removed 0 bases from V and 1 base from J, with 11 bases in between. This CDR3 region has 16 residues. CDR3 in DNA: TGTGCCAGCAGTGACTCGTCTGCTAGCGGCACAGATACGCAGTATTTT. It specifies CASSDSSASGTDTQYF.